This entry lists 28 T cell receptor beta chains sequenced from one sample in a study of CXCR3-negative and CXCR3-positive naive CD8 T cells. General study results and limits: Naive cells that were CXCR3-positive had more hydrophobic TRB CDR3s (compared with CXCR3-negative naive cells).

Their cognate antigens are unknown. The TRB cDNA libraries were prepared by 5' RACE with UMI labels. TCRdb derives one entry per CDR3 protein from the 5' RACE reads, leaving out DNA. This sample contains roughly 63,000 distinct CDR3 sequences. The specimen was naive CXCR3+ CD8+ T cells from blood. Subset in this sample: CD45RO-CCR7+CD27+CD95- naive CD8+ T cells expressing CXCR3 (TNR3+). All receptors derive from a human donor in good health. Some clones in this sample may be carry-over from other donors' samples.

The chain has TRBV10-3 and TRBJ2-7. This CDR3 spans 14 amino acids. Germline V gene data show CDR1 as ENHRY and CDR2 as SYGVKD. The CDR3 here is CAISESMDPYEQYF.

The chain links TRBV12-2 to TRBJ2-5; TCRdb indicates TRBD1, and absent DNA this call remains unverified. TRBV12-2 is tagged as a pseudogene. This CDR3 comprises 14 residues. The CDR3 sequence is CASRSGQGEETQYF.

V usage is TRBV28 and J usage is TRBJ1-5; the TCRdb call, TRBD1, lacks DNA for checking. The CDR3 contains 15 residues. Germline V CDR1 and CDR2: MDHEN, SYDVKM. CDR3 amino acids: CASRKQGEYDQPQHF.

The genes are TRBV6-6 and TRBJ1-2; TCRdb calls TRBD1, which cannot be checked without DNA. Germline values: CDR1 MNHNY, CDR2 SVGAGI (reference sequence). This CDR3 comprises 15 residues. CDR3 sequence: CASSYTPGGGEGYTF.

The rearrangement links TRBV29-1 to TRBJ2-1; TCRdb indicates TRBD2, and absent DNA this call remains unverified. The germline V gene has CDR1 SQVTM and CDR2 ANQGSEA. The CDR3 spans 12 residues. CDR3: CSVEAKAGEQFF.

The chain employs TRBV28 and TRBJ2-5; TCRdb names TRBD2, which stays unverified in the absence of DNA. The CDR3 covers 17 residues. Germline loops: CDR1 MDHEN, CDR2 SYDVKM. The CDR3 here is CASSQRIQREGRETQYF.

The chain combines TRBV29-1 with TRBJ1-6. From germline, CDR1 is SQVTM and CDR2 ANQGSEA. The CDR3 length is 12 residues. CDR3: CSVEELESALHF.

CDR3 loop: CASRFPSSGRVTDTQYF. V gene TRBV28 combines with J gene TRBJ2-3; TCRdb's D call, TRBD2, is unchecked because there is no DNA. The length of the CDR3 is 17 residues. CDR1 is MDHEN and CDR2 is SYDVKM in the germline V gene.

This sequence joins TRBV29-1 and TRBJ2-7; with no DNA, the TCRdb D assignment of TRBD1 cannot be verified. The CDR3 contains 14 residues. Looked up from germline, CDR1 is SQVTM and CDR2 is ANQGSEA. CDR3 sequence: CSVEGGQDAYEQYF.

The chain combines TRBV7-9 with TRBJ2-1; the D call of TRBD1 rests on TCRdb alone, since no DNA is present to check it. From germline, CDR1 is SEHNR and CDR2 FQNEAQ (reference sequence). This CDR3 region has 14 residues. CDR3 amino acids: CASTTPNAPNEQFF.

CDR3 region: CATRNGLGYSYNEQFF. The chain recombines TRBV15 with TRBJ2-1. Per germline, CDR1 LNHNV and CDR2 YYDKDF (reference sequence). This CDR3 contains 16 residues.

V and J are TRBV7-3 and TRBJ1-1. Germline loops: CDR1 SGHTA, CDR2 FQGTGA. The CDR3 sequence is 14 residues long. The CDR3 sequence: CASSLWGPNTEAFF.

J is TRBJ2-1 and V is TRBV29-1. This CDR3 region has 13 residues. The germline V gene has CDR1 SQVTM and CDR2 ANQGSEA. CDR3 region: CSVDGGEYNEQFF.

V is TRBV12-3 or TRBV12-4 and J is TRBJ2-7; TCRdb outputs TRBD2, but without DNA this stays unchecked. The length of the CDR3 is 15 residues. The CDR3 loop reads CASSFPSGGAYEQYF.

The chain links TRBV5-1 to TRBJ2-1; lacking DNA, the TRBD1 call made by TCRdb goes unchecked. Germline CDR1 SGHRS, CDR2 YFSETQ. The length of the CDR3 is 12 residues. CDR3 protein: CASSQGYNEQFF.

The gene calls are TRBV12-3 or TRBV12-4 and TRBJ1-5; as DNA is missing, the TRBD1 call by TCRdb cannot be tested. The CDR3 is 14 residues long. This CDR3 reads CASSLNPGTQPQHF.

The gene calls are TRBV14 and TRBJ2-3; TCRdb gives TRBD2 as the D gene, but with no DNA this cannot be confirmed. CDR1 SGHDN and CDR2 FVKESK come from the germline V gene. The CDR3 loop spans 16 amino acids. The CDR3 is CASSQGSGGATDTQYF.

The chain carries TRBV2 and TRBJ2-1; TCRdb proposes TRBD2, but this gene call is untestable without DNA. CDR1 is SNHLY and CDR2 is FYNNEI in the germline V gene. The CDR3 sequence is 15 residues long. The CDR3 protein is CASSGTSGRAGEQFF. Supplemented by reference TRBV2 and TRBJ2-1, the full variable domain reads EPEVTQTPSHQVTQMGQEVILRCVPISNHLYFYWYRQILGQKVEFLVSFYNNEISEKSEIFDDQFSVERPDGSNFTLKIRSTKLEDSAMYFCASSGTSGRAGEQFFGPGTRLTVL.

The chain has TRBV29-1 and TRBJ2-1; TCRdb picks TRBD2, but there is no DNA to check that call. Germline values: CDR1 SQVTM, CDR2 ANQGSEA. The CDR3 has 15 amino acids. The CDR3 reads CSVPSTSPSGNEQFF.

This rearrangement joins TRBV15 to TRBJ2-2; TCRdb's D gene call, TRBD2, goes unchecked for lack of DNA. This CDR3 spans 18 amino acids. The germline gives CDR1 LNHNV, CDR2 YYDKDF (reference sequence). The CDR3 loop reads CATSRTAGRGQNTGELFF.

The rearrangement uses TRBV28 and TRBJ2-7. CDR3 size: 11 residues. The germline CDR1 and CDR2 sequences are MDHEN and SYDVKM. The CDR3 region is CASSLLGEQYF.

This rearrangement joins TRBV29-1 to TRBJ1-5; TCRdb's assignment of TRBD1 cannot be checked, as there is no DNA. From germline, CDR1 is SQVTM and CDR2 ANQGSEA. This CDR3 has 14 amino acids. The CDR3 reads CSVEGGQGDQPQHF.

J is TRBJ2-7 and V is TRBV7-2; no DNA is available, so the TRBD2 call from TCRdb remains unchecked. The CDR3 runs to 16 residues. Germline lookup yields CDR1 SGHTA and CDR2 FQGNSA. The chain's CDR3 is CASSSGPGLAQYEQYF.

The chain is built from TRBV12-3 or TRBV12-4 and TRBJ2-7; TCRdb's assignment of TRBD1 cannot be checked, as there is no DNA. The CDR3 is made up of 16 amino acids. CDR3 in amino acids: CASSPGQGLQAYEQYF.

The CDR3 sequence is CSVWEGHSYNEQFF. The rearrangement joins TRBV29-1 to TRBJ2-1; TCRdb outputs TRBD2, but without DNA this stays unchecked. This CDR3 is 14 amino acids long. Germline CDR1 and CDR2: SQVTM and ANQGSEA.

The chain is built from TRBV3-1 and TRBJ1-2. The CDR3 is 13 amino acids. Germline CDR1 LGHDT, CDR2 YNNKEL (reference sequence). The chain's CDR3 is CASSGGDYYGYTF.

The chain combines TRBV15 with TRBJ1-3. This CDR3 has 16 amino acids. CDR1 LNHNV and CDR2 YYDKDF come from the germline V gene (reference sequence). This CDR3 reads CATSPFPPSSGNTIYF.

The chain's CDR3 is CASSQGVIGGNTEAFF. The chain combines TRBV4-2 with TRBJ1-1; TCRdb proposes TRBD1, but this gene call is untestable without DNA. Germline V gives CDR1 LGHNA, CDR2 YNFKEQ. The CDR3 spans 16 residues.